Reported below is one T cell receptor (beta chain). CDR1 SGHTA and CDR2 FQGNSA come from the germline V gene. V shed 5 bases, J shed 2 bases, and the junction held 4 bases outside the gene matches. The CDR3 consists of 14 residues. Repertoires were generated with immunoSEQ multiplex PCR, while TCRdb's copy carries only in-frame clones and drops some. The data contain roughly 400,000 clones, around 89% of them singletons. Clinical history as reported by participants underpinned cohort assignment. The recovered donors of Cohort 3 showed two negative PCRs, clearance, or symptom resolution. This sample is drawn from a study of blood T cell repertoires in COVID-19. In the study overall: Samples taken during acute and convalescent COVID-19 were collected in the United States, Italy and Spain. In each case, the material was cDNA or gDNA derived from T cells, B-cell-depleted T cells, or PBMCs.

The chain combines TRBV7-2 with TRBJ2-3; 7 bases are shared with TRBD1. The sequence was obtained from a man between 25 and 39 years old who had recovered from COVID-19. The sequencing sample was made of PBMCs or T cells enriched from blood (not recorded which). The CDR3 sequence: CASSPGQATDTQYF. DNA for the CDR3: TGTGCCAGCAGCCCCGGACAGGCCACAGATACGCAGTATTTT.